These T cell receptor beta chains were read from a single sample in a study of blood T cell repertoires in COVID-19. Method: immunoSEQ multiplex PCR; TCRdb's copy keeps in-frame clones and lacks some. The sample lists roughly 200,000 clones; 84% were seen once. The specimen was peripheral blood. Receptor source: an elderly woman with COVID-19, enrolled during active disease. Each CDR3 is given with its conserved first and last residue. Clone size is stated in some rows and not others, as once, few, many or a class when expanded.

CDR3aa: CASHHSSGPNNEQFF; v_gene: TRBV28; j_gene: TRBJ2-1; abundance: NA
CDR3aa: CASSSGIEGYTF; v_gene: TRBV6-5; j_gene: TRBJ1-2; abundance: NA
CDR3aa: CASSRNSAGAYEKLFF; v_gene: TRBV3-1/TRBV3-2; j_gene: TRBJ1-4; abundance: NA
CDR3aa: CASSTLQGSGEKLFF; v_gene: TRBV5-1; j_gene: TRBJ1-4; abundance: NA
CDR3aa: CASSQGQGAGNTIYF; v_gene: TRBV3-1/TRBV3-2; j_gene: TRBJ1-3; abundance: NA
CDR3aa: CAITRGGANSPLHF; v_gene: TRBV6-6; j_gene: TRBJ1-6; abundance: NA
CDR3aa: CASSPTGVVFNEQFF; v_gene: TRBV18; j_gene: TRBJ2-1; abundance: NA
CDR3aa: CASSETGKPLHF; v_gene: TRBV5-4; j_gene: TRBJ1-6; abundance: NA
CDR3aa: CASSLGFSDTIYF; v_gene: TRBV5-1; j_gene: TRBJ1-3; abundance: NA
CDR3aa: CASKAPGFDSPLHF; v_gene: TRBV6-6; j_gene: TRBJ1-6; abundance: few
CDR3aa: CASSLRQGGSYEQYF; v_gene: TRBV19; j_gene: TRBJ2-7; abundance: NA
CDR3aa: CASKPGLSTEKLFF; v_gene: TRBV2; j_gene: TRBJ1-4; abundance: NA
CDR3aa: CATSSRAAGDTEAFF; v_gene: TRBV15; j_gene: TRBJ1-1; abundance: NA